The 30 T cell receptor beta chains in this list originate from one sample, sequenced in a study of CD8 T cells in Susac syndrome. With random hexamers, reverse transcription was performed on about 0.5 to 1 ug of RNA. TCRdb fed the immunoSEQ multiplex PCR reads into MiXCR, producing one record per CDR3 protein. The sample consists of some 180,000 distinct CDR3 sequences, approximately 93% of them appearing once. The material sequenced was CD4+ T cells from PBMCs. The receptor source for this set is a human donor in good health.

The chain employs TRBV3-1 and TRBJ1-2, with D possibly being TRBD1 (6 bases). CDR1 is LGHDT, CDR2 YNNKEL, per germline (reference sequence). CDR3 length: 15 residues. V lost 1 base to trimming and J lost 4 bases, with 13 bases between them. CDR3 nucleotides: TGTGCCAGCAGCCAAGCGCCTACAGGGTCCTATGGCTACACCTTC. Amino acids: CASSQAPTGSYGYTF. Using reference TRBV3-1 and TRBJ1-2 for the parts outside the CDR3, the full variable domain is DTAVSQTPKYLVTQMGNDKSIKCEQNLGHDTMYWYKQDSKKFLKIMFSYNNKELIINETVPNRFSPKSPDKAHLNLHINSLELGDSAVYFCASSQAPTGSYGYTFGSGTRLTVV.

In its sample, this clonotype was seen once. The rearrangement joins TRBV5-1 to TRBJ1-6; D perhaps matches TRBD1 (5 bases). V gave up 0 bases and J gave up 9 bases, with 7 bases separating them. CDR1 and CDR2 from the germline V gene are SGHRS and YFSETQ. CDR3 size: 13 residues. CDR3 nucleotides: TGCGCCAGCAGCTTGGGACAGTCTTCACCCCTCCACTTT. It yields the protein CASSLGQSSPLHF.

The chain joins TRBV24-1 to TRBJ2-1; 10 nucleotides agree with TRBD2. Germline V gives CDR1 KGHDR, CDR2 SFDVKD. V gave up 10 bases and J gave up 9 bases; unmatched junction bases: 14. The CDR3 length is 15 residues. The CDR3 spells CATTGLAGAKGEQFF. In DNA, the CDR3 is TGTGCCACTACAGGGCTAGCGGGGGCTAAAGGTGAGCAGTTCTTC.

The chain links TRBV28 to TRBJ1-5, with D hard to call. Trimming removed 8 bases from V and 5 bases from J, with 13 bases in between. The CDR3 totals 13 residues. Looked up from germline, CDR1 is MDHEN and CDR2 is SYDVKM. This chain's CDR3 is CASHAAGHQPQHF. For the CDR3, the DNA is TGTGCCAGCCACGCGGCAGGCCATCAGCCCCAGCATTTT.

The rearrangement links TRBV5-1 to TRBJ2-7; TRBD1 matches 7 bases. The J segment lost 0 bases and the V segment lost 4 bases, leaving 10 bases of the junction unmatched. The length of the CDR3 is 16 residues. Looked up from germline, CDR1 is SGHRS and CDR2 is YFSETQ. The CDR3 region is CASSITGAGGSYEQYF. For the CDR3, the DNA is TGCGCCAGCAGCATTACAGGGGCTGGAGGCTCCTACGAGCAGTACTTC.

The chain uses TRBV12-5 and TRBJ2-1, with 8 bases identical to TRBD2. This CDR3 has 16 amino acids. After removal of 1 base from V and 1 base from J, the junction contained 3 bases not matched to a gene. Germline V gene sequence: CDR1 LGHNT, CDR2 FRNRAP. The CDR3 spells CASGLARGGSYNEQFF. Here the CDR3 DNA reads TGTGCTAGTGGTTTGGCCCGGGGGGGGTCCTACAATGAGCAGTTCTTC.

V gene TRBV18 combines with J gene TRBJ2-3, with 10 bases that match TRBD2. J gave up 2 bases and V 3 bases, and 5 bases lay outside the gene matches. CDR1 KGHSH and CDR2 LQKENI come from the germline V gene. This CDR3 is 16 amino acids long. The CDR3 is CASSPWTSGYTDTQYF. In DNA form, the CDR3 reads TGTGCCAGCTCACCTTGGACTAGCGGATACACAGATACGCAGTATTTT.

The chain couples TRBV15 to TRBJ2-5, with TRBD1 as a possible D gene (6 bases). The CDR3 is made up of 12 amino acids. Looked up from germline, CDR1 is LNHNV and CDR2 is YYDKDF (reference sequence). Trimming took 5 bases from V and 6 from J, leaving 10 bases between them. DNA of the CDR3: TGTGCCACCAGCCCAGGGGAGCAGACCCAGTACTTC. This sequence encodes CATSPGEQTQYF.

This clonotype was recorded only once. The gene calls are TRBV6-2 or TRBV6-3 and TRBJ2-6, with D unresolved. CDR1 is MNHEY and CDR2 is SVGEGT in the germline V gene. Trimming left V 5 bases short and J 2 bases short, with 10 bases between. This CDR3 has 15 residues. The CDR3 protein is CASSLPGPGANVLTF. DNA of the CDR3: TGTGCCAGCAGTCTCCCGGGCCCTGGGGCCAACGTCCTGACTTTC.

The genes are TRBV25-1 and TRBJ2-7; no definite D call. CDR1 is MGHDK and CDR2 is SYGVNS in the germline V gene. The length of the CDR3 is 12 residues. With 6 bases removed from V and 3 bases from J, the gap between germline ends came to 9 bases. CDR3 nucleotides: TGTGCCAGCAGGCATGCCGGCTACGAGCAGTACTTC. Protein sequence: CASRHAGYEQYF.

The V and J genes are TRBV20-1 and TRBJ1-5; D unclear. The CDR3 runs to 13 residues. Germline CDR1 and CDR2: DFQATT and SNEGSKA (reference sequence). Trimming shortened V by 0 bases and J by 0 bases, and 3 bases separated the two germline ends. CDR3 loop: CSARDGSNQPQHF. The CDR3 coding sequence is TGCAGTGCTAGAGACGGTAGCAATCAGCCCCAGCATTTT.

This clonotype was seen a few times. The V gene is TRBV6-1, the J gene TRBJ2-2, with D possibly TRBD2 on 6 matching bases. V was clipped by 5 bases and J by 3 bases, with 16 bases between them. The CDR3 runs 16 residues. Germline V gene lookup returns CDR1 MNHNS and CDR2 SASEGT. This chain's CDR3 is CASSIGAGSYTGELFF. For the CDR3, the DNA is TGTGCCAGCAGTATCGGCGCGGGGAGCTACACCGGGGAGCTGTTTTTT.

The rearrangement uses TRBV12-3 or TRBV12-4 and TRBJ1-1; D not resolved. With 1 base removed from V and 4 bases from J, the gap between germline ends came to 10 bases. This CDR3 has 14 amino acids. The DNA of the CDR3 is TGTGCCAGCAGTTTAGGGGTTCGTGGCACTGAAGCTTTCTTT. Amino acids: CASSLGVRGTEAFF.

DNA of the CDR3: TGTGCCAGCCTACAGGGGGCCTACAACACTGAAGCTTTCTTT. It encodes CASLQGAYNTEAFF. This chain uses TRBV7-9 with TRBJ1-1; 9 bases line up with TRBD1. Germline CDR1 is SEHNR and CDR2 is FQNEAQ (reference sequence). Trimming removed 8 bases from V and 2 bases from J; junction bases left unmatched: 6. The CDR3 totals 14 residues.

V and J are TRBV7-2 and TRBJ1-1; the D gene is possibly TRBD1 (5 bases). The CDR3 loop spans 15 amino acids. Germline CDR1 is SGHTA and CDR2 is FQGNSA. V lost 1 base, J lost 3 bases, and 12 bases lay in between. For the CDR3, the DNA is TGTGCCAGCAGCTTAGGCTCAGGGCGAGACACTGAAGCTTTCTTT. Translated, it gives CASSLGSGRDTEAFF. Full variable domain (outside the CDR3, taken from reference TRBV7-2 and TRBJ1-1): GAGVSQSPSNKVTEKGKDVELRCDPISGHTALYWYRQSLGQGLEFLIYFQGNSAPDKSGLPSDRFSAERTGGSVSTLTIQRTQQEDSAVYLCASSLGSGRDTEAFFGQGTRLTVV.

The chain combines TRBV4-2 with TRBJ2-5; 7 bases match TRBD2. Germline V gives CDR1 LGHNA, CDR2 YNFKEQ. Germline trimming cut 4 bases from V and 3 bases from J; bases unmatched to any gene: 5. The CDR3 has 14 amino acids. CDR3 DNA: TGTGCCAGCAGCCGACGTGGACTAGAAGAGACCCAGTACTTC. It is translated as CASSRRGLEETQYF.

The chain recombines TRBV7-6 with TRBJ2-7, with unresolved D. Germline loops: CDR1 SGHVS, CDR2 FNYEAQ. Trimming pared 3 bases from V and 3 bases from J, leaving 9 bases between. CDR3 length: 13 amino acids. The CDR3 DNA is TGTGCCAGCAGCTTGGCCAGGAACTACGAGCAGTACGTC. Encoded protein: CASSLARNYEQYV.

The chain joins TRBV5-1 to TRBJ2-4; unclear D gene. This CDR3 comprises 14 residues. Deletions cut 0 bases from V and 7 bases from J, with 11 bases between. Germline CDR1 is SGHRS and CDR2 is YFSETQ. The CDR3 reads CASSLVISPNIQYF. CDR3 DNA sequence: TGCGCCAGCAGCTTGGTAATAAGTCCCAACATTCAGTACTTC.

The rearrangement links TRBV5-1 to TRBJ1-2; the D is unclear. Deletions cut 4 bases from V and 2 bases from J, with 15 bases between. This CDR3 contains 15 residues. Germline loops: CDR1 SGHRS, CDR2 YFSETQ. Written as DNA, the CDR3 is TGCGCCAGCAGCGTTCAAGCGGAACTAAACTATGGCTACACCTTC. The encoded protein is CASSVQAELNYGYTF. Drawing the rest from reference TRBV5-1 and TRBJ1-2, the complete variable domain is KAGVTQTPRYLIKTRGQQVTLSCSPISGHRSVSWYQQTPGQGLQFLFEYFSETQRNKGNFPGRFSGRQFSNSRSEMNVSTLELGDSALYLCASSVQAELNYGYTFGSGTRLTVV.

This sequence joins TRBV6-2 or TRBV6-3 and TRBJ2-1, with D possibly being TRBD2 (6 bases). The CDR3 is made up of 14 amino acids. Trimming took off 5 bases at V and 0 bases at J, with 8 bases between the two ends. Per germline, CDR1 MNHEY and CDR2 SVGEGT. This CDR3 reads CASSGTYSYNEQFF. CDR3 nucleotide sequence: TGTGCCAGCAGTGGGACTTACTCCTACAATGAGCAGTTCTTC.

The count of this clonotype is one. The chain employs TRBV13 and TRBJ1-4; D possibly corresponds to TRBD1 (6 bases). Germline V gene sequence: CDR1 PRHDT, CDR2 FYEKMQ (reference sequence). Trimming took 2 bases from V and 10 from J, leaving 14 bases between them. The CDR3 has 14 residues. DNA of the CDR3: TGTGCCAGCAGCTTAAGGACAGCCTGGCGAAAACTGTTTTTT. Its protein product is CASSLRTAWRKLFF.

In its sample, this clonotype was seen a few times. The chain combines TRBV7-2 with TRBJ2-2; D is perhaps TRBD2 (6 bases). Deletions cut 5 bases from V and 4 bases from J, with 14 bases between. Germline V gives CDR1 SGHTA, CDR2 FQGNSA. The CDR3 runs 15 residues. In DNA, the CDR3 is TGTGCCAGCAGCCCGGCGCGGGGTCCCACCGGGGAGCTGTTTTTT. This gives the protein CASSPARGPTGELFF.

The chain employs TRBV29-1 and TRBJ1-2; TRBD1 matches 11 bases. The CDR3 has 14 amino acids. Germline lookup yields CDR1 SQVTM and CDR2 ANQGSEA. V lost 6 bases and J lost 8; bases outside the gene matches: 11. CDR3 in DNA: TGCAGCGTCCAGATCCGGGACAGGGGGGACGGCTACACCTTC. This sequence encodes CSVQIRDRGDGYTF.

The chain links TRBV18 to TRBJ2-7; perhaps TRBD2 as D (5 bases). The V gene lost 2 bases and the J gene lost 6 bases, with 17 bases spanning the gap. CDR1 is KGHSH, CDR2 LQKENI, per germline. This CDR3 is built from 15 residues. CDR3 residues: CASSPWESPPSEQYV. CDR3 bases: TGTGCCAGCTCACCATGGGAGAGTCCCCCTTCCGAGCAGTACGTC.

The rearrangement links TRBV3-1 to TRBJ1-1; D call uncertain. V lost 2 bases, J lost 4 bases, and 11 bases lay in between. The CDR3 has 14 residues. The germline V gene encodes CDR1 LGHDT and CDR2 YNNKEL (reference sequence). CDR3 DNA sequence: TGTGCCAGCAGCCAACCGCCATCCTCCACTGAAGCTTTCTTT. Protein product: CASSQPPSSTEAFF.

The genes are TRBV27 and TRBJ1-1; D is unresolved. Trimming shortened V by 7 bases and J by 4 bases, and 16 bases separated the two germline ends. The CDR3 contains 14 residues. Germline CDR1 is MNHEY and CDR2 is SMNVEV (reference sequence). The CDR3 here is CASTPGGRVTEAFF. As DNA, the CDR3 is TGTGCCAGCACCCCAGGTGGGAGAGTCACTGAAGCTTTCTTT.

The rearrangement uses TRBV28 and TRBJ2-7; D is possibly TRBD1 (5 bases). This CDR3 is 14 amino acids long. Per the germline V gene, CDR1 is MDHEN and CDR2 is SYDVKM. The V and J ends lost 0 bases and 6 bases respectively, with 12 bases between them. CDR3 coding DNA: TGTGCCAGCAGTTTATGGGAACAGGCGACCGAGCAGTACTTC. Protein sequence: CASSLWEQATEQYF.

The chain uses TRBV5-6 and TRBJ2-1; 12 positions match TRBD1. The J segment lost 9 bases and the V segment lost 6 bases, leaving 13 bases of the junction unmatched. The CDR3 has 16 residues. CDR1 is SGHDT and CDR2 is YYEEEE in the germline V gene. CDR3 DNA: TGTGCCAGCACATCCACGCCGGGACAGGGGGCGGGTGAGCAGTTCTTC. Its protein product is CASTSTPGQGAGEQFF.

This chain connects TRBV12-3 or TRBV12-4 to TRBJ2-1, with 8 bases identical to TRBD1. The CDR3 consists of 16 residues. V lost 6 bases, J lost 6 bases, and 13 bases stayed unmatched. In nucleotides, the CDR3 is TGTGCCAGCAGCCCAGGGGGCGGTTCTGCGCGCAATGAGCAGTTCTTC. It is translated as CASSPGGGSARNEQFF.

This rearrangement joins TRBV6-2 or TRBV6-3 to TRBJ2-1; no clear D. Per germline, CDR1 MNHEY and CDR2 SVGEGT. The CDR3 contains 14 residues. The V and J ends lost 2 bases and 6 bases respectively, with 11 bases between them. As DNA, the CDR3 is TGTGCCAGCAGTTACCGCATTCCGACCAATGAGCAGTTCTTC. Translation: CASSYRIPTNEQFF.